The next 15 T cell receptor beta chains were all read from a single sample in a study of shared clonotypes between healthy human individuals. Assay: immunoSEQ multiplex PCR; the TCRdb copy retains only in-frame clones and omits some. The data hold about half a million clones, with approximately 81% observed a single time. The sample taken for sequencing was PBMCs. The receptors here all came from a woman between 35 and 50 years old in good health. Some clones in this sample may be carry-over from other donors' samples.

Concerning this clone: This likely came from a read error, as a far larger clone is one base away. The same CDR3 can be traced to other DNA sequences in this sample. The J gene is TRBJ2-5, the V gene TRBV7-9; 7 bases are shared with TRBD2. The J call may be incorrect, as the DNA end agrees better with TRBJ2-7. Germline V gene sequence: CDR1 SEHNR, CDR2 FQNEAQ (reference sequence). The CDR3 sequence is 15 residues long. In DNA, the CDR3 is TGTGCCAGCAGCCTAGGCGGGGGATCGTTCGGCGAGCAGTACTTC. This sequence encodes CASSLGGGSFGEQYF.

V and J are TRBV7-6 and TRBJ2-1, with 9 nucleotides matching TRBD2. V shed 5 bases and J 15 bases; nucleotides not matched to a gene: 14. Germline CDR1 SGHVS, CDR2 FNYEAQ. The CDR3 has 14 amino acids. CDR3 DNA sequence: TGTGCCAGCAGCCTGGGACTAGCTTCCGCACTGCTGTTCTTC. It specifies CASSLGLASALLFF.

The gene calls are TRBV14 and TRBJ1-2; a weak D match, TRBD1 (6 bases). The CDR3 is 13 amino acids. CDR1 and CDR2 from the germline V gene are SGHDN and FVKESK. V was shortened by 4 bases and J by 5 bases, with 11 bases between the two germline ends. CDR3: CASSRTGRYGYTF. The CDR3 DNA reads TGTGCCAGCAGCCGTACAGGGAGGTATGGCTACACCTTC.

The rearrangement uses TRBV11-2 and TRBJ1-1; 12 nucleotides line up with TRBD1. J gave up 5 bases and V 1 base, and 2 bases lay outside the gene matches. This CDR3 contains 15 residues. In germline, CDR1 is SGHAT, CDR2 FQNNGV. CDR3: CASSLVGQGATEAFF. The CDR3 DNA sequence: TGTGCCAGCAGCTTAGTGGGACAGGGGGCTACTGAAGCTTTCTTT.

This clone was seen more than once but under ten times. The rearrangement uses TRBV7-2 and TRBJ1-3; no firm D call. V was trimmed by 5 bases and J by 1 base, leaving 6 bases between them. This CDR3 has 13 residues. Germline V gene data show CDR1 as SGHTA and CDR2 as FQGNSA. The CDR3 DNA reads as TGTGCCAGCAGCCGTATGTCTGGAAACACCATATATTTT. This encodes CASSRMSGNTIYF.

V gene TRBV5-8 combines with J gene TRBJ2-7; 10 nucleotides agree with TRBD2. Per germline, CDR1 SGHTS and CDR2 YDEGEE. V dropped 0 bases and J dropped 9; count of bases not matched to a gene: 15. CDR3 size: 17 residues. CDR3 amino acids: CASSLAATSGRPLGQYF. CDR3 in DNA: TGTGCCAGCAGCTTGGCCGCGACTAGCGGGCGCCCTCTCGGGCAGTACTTC.

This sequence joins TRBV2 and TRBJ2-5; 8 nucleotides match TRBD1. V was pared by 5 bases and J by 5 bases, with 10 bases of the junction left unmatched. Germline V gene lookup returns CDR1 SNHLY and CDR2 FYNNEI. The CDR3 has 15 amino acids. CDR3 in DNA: TGTGCCAGCAGTCCGGGGGACAGGCAGGGGGAGACCCAGTACTTC. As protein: CASSPGDRQGETQYF.

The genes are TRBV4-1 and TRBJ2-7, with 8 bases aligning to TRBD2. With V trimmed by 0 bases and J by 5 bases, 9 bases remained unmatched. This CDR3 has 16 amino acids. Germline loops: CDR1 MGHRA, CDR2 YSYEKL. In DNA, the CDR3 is TGCGCCAGCAGCCAAGATTGGCGGGAGGATACCCACGAGCAGTACTTC. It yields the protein CASSQDWREDTHEQYF.

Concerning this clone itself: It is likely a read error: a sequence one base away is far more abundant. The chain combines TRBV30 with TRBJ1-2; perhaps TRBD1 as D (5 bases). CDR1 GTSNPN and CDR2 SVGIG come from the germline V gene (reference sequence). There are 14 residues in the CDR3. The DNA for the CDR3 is TGTGCCTTGAGTGACTCGGGGCAGGCCTATGGCTACACCTTC. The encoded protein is CALSDSGQAYGYTF.

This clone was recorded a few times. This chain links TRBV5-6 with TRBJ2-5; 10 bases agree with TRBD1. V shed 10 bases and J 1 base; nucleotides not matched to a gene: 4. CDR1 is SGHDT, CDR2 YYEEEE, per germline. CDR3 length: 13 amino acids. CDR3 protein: CASDRGLQETQYF. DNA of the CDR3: TGTGCCTCCGACAGGGGGCTCCAAGAGACCCAGTACTTC.

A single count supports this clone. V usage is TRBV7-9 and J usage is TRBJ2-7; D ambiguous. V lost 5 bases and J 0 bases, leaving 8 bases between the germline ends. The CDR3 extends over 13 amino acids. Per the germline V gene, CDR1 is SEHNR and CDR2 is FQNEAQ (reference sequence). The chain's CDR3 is CASSTRSSYEQYF. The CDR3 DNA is TGTGCCAGCAGCACCAGGAGCTCCTACGAGCAGTACTTC.

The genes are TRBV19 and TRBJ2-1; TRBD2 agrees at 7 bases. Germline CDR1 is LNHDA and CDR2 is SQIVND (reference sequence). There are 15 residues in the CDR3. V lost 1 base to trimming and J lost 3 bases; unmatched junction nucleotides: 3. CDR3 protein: CASSIASGNYNEQFF. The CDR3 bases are TGTGCCAGTAGTATAGCCAGCGGGAACTACAATGAGCAGTTCTTC. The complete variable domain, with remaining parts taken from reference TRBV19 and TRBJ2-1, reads DGGITQSPKYLFRKEGQNVTLSCEQNLNHDAMYWYRQDPGQGLRLIYYSQIVNDFQKGDIAEGYSVSREKKESFPLTVTSAQKNPTAFYLCASSIASGNYNEQFFGPGTRLTVL.

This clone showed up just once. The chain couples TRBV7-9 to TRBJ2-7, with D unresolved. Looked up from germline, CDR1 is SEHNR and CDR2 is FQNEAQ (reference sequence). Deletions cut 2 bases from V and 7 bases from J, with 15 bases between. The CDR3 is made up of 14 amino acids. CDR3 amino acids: CASSLNPSGLEQYF. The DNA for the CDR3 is TGTGCCAGCAGCTTAAATCCCTCCGGGCTTGAGCAGTACTTC.

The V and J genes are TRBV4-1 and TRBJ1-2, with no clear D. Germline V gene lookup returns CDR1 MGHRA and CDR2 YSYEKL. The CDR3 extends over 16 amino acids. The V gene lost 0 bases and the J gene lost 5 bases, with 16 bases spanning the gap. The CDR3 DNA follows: TGCGCCAGCAGCCAAGAATGGACGGTTTCAGGTTATGGCTACACCTTC. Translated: CASSQEWTVSGYGYTF.

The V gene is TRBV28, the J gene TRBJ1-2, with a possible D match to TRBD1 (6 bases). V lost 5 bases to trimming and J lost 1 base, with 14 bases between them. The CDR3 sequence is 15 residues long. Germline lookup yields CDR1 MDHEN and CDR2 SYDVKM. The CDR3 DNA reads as TGTGCCAGCAGTCAACAGGGACTGTATAACTATGGCTACACCTTC. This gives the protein CASSQQGLYNYGYTF.